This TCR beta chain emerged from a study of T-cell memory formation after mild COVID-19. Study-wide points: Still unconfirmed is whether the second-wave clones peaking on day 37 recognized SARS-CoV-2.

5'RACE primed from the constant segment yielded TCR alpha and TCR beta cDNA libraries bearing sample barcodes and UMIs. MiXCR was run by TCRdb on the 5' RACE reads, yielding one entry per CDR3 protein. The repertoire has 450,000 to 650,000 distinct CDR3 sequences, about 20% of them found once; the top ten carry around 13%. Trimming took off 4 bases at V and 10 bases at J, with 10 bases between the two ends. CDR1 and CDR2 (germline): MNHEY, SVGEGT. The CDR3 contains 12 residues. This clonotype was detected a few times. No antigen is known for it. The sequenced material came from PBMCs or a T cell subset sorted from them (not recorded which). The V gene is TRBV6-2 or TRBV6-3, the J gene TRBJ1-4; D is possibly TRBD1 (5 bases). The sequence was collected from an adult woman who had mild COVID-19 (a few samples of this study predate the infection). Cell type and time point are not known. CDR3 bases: TGTGCCAGCAGTTTCGAAGGGGTAAAACTGTTTTTT. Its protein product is CASSFEGVKLFF.